The 6 T cell receptor beta chains below all came from one sample that was sequenced in a study of blood T cells in healthy people across ages. For the second PCR, which ran for roughly 7 to 11 cycles, a sample-barcoded 5' primer and a J-beta primer mix were used. TCRdb re-called the 5' RACE reads through MiXCR, storing one row per CDR3 protein. The sample holds 700,000 to 800,000 distinct CDR3 sequences, approximately 39% seen once. Sequencing input: blood. Receptors were obtained from a woman aged 60-75 years in good health.

This clonotype has only a few counts. This chain joins TRBV9 and TRBJ1-1, with D perhaps matching TRBD1 (6 bases). CDR3 length: 13 amino acids. Deletions cut 3 bases from V and 7 bases from J, with 13 bases between. Germline-derived CDR1 and CDR2 are SGDLS and YYNGEE. The CDR3 loop is CASSAHRDNEAFF. In nucleotides, the CDR3 is TGTGCCAGCAGCGCCCACCGGGACAATGAAGCTTTCTTT.

As regards this clonotype: Since a much larger clone is just one base distant, this may be a read error. The V and J genes are TRBV14 and TRBJ2-1; 7 bases are a match to TRBD1. With the DNA end fitting TRBJ2-7 better, the J assignment may be wrong. The V gene's germline CDR1 is SGHDN and CDR2 FVKESK. This CDR3 comprises 16 residues. CDR3 sequence (DNA): TGTGCCAGCAGCCAAGAGAGGGACAGCTCCTACAATGAGCAGTACTTC. Amino acids: CASSQERDSSYNEQYF.

This clonotype was observed a handful of times. This may arise from a read error, as a much more abundant clone is one base away. This chain links TRBV4-3 with TRBJ2-1; 7 nucleotides line up with TRBD2. The J call may be faulty, since TRBJ2-7 better matches the DNA end. The CDR3 runs 17 residues. Germline values: CDR1 LGHNA, CDR2 YSLEER. The DNA for the CDR3 is TGCGCCAGCAGCCAAGGAGCTGGGGAGGGTTCCTACAATGAGCAGTACTTC. It encodes CASSQGAGEGSYNEQYF.

Written as DNA, the CDR3 is TGCAGTGCGAACCGGGACAGACAAAATCAGCCCCAGCATTTT. Protein: CSANRDRQNQPQHF. The gene calls are TRBV20-1 and TRBJ1-5; TRBD1 agrees at 7 bases. The germline V gene has CDR1 DFQATT and CDR2 SNEGSKA (reference sequence). The CDR3 has 14 amino acids. V shed 6 bases and J 4 bases; nucleotides not matched to a gene: 9.

The chain is built from TRBV7-9 and TRBJ1-2; D gene uncertain. Trimming removed 2 bases at V and 0 bases at J, with 25 bases between. Germline CDR1 SEHNR, CDR2 FQNEAQ (reference sequence). The CDR3 contains 20 residues. DNA for the CDR3: TGTGCCAGCAGCTTACCCTCTTATGGAGGGTCCCCAAAGTCTAACTATGGCTACACCTTC. This sequence encodes CASSLPSYGGSPKSNYGYTF.

The J gene is TRBJ2-3, the V gene TRBV29-1, with D possibly called TRBD1 or TRBD2 (6 bases each). This CDR3 is built from 14 residues. V gave up 3 bases and J gave up 1 base, with 11 bases separating them. Germline-derived CDR1 and CDR2 are SQVTM and ANQGSEA. CDR3 protein: CSVDMGGRTDTQYF. In DNA, the CDR3 is TGCAGCGTTGATATGGGGGGCCGCACAGATACGCAGTATTTT.